The 10 T cell receptor beta chains below all came from one sample that was sequenced in a study of blood T cell repertoires in COVID-19. Repertoires were generated with immunoSEQ multiplex PCR, while TCRdb's copy carries only in-frame clones and drops some. The data hold a few hundred thousand clones, with more than 75% observed a single time. Sequencing used peripheral blood. The receptors were gathered from a human donor with acute or convalescent COVID-19. The donor label of this sample is uncertain.

This chain connects TRBV5-1 to TRBJ2-7; TRBD1 matches at 7 bases. With 4 bases clipped from V and 4 bases from J, the junction kept 11 bases outside the gene matches. Germline assignment: CDR1 SGHRS and CDR2 YFSETQ. The CDR3 has 15 residues. CDR3 region: CASSQSTGTVYEQYF. The CDR3 DNA reads TGCGCCAGCAGCCAGAGTACTGGGACAGTATACGAGCAGTACTTC.

Only a few counts were recorded for this clone. The chain employs TRBV19 and TRBJ2-1; the match to TRBD1 covers 7 bases. This CDR3 region has 15 residues. Per germline, CDR1 LNHDA and CDR2 SQIVND (reference sequence). V lost 3 bases to trimming and J lost 9 bases; unmatched junction nucleotides: 11. The CDR3 DNA is TGTGCCAGTAGTATGCGGACAGGAACTAGGTCTGAGCAGTTCTTC. This encodes CASSMRTGTRSEQFF.

The rearrangement links TRBV30 to TRBJ2-3; TRBD1 is a possible D gene (6 bases). Trimming cost V 0 bases and J 0 bases, with 10 bases left between them. The germline V gene has CDR1 GTSNPN and CDR2 SVGIG (reference sequence). The CDR3 has 15 residues. Here the CDR3 reads CAWSVLGTSTDTQYF. DNA for the CDR3: TGTGCCTGGAGTGTACTCGGGACAAGCACAGATACGCAGTATTTT.

The gene calls are TRBV6-5 and TRBJ1-1; 7 bases are a match to TRBD1. The CDR3 loop spans 13 amino acids. The trim removed 0 bases at V and 9 bases at J, leaving 4 bases unmatched. The germline gives CDR1 MNHEY, CDR2 SVGAGI. CDR3 bases: TGTGCCAGCAGTTACTCGGGGACAGTAAAAGCTTTCTTT. Its translation: CASSYSGTVKAFF.

This clone was observed a few times. The CDR3 DNA sequence: TGTGCCAGCTCCCTCGGAGGCAGAGACGAGCAGTACTTC. It translates to CASSLGGRDEQYF. The V and J genes are TRBV3-1 (or the pseudogene TRBV3-2) and TRBJ2-7, with D perhaps matching TRBD2 (5 bases). V shed 8 bases and J shed 5 bases, with 16 bases lying between them. CDR1 and CDR2 from the germline V gene are LGHDT and YNNKEL (reference sequence). This CDR3 comprises 13 residues.

The rearrangement uses TRBV5-1 and TRBJ2-3, with D perhaps matching TRBD1 (6 bases). V lost 1 base and J 1 base, leaving 13 bases between the germline ends. The CDR3 covers 16 residues. Germline V gene sequence: CDR1 SGHRS, CDR2 YFSETQ. The CDR3 DNA follows: TGCGCCAGCAGCTTGAATGGGGGCTACCGCACAGATACGCAGTATTTT. It yields the protein CASSLNGGYRTDTQYF.

The chain carries TRBV4-2 and TRBJ2-6; possibly TRBD1 for D (6 bases). V lost 4 bases, J lost 1 base, and 14 bases lay in between. CDR1 and CDR2 (germline): LGHNA, YNFKEQ. The CDR3 extends over 17 amino acids. Written as DNA, the CDR3 is TGTGCCAGCAGCCGGTCGGCAGGGGATTCTGGGGCCAACGTCCTGACTTTC. The encoded protein is CASSRSAGDSGANVLTF.

The V and J genes are TRBV10-1 and TRBJ2-2, with D maybe TRBD2 (5 bases). Germline loops: CDR1 WNHNN, CDR2 SYGVQD (reference sequence). V was shortened by 2 bases and J by 6 bases, with 10 bases between the two germline ends. The CDR3 consists of 14 residues. As DNA, the CDR3 is TGCGCCAGCAGTGAGATTCGGGGATCCGGGGAGCTGTTTTTT. This sequence encodes CASSEIRGSGELFF.

The rearrangement uses TRBV5-5 and TRBJ1-5, with TRBD1 as a possible D gene (5 bases). The CDR3 extends over 15 amino acids. Per the germline V gene, CDR1 is SGHKS and CDR2 is YYEKEE (reference sequence). With 4 bases removed from V and 2 bases from J, the gap between germline ends came to 13 bases. CDR3 coding DNA: TGTGCCAGCAGCGGCAGGGCTGGTCGCAATCAGCCCCAGCATTTT. It is translated as CASSGRAGRNQPQHF.

The chain recombines TRBV5-6 with TRBJ2-7; D uncertain. The CDR3 is made up of 12 amino acids. CDR1 and CDR2 from the germline V gene are SGHDT and YYEEEE. V shed 2 bases and J shed 6 bases, with 9 bases lying between them. CDR3 amino acids: CASSLLTLEQYF. Here the CDR3 DNA reads TGTGCCAGCAGCTTATTGACTCTCGAGCAGTACTTC.